This TCR beta chain emerged from a study of tissue T cells after allogeneic stem cell transplantation. Deletions cut 0 bases from V and 0 bases from J, with 6 bases between. CDR1 and CDR2 (germline): SGHSN, HYEKVE. The CDR3 loop spans 14 amino acids. Sequencing of TCRbeta CDR3 at survey depth gave sequences and template counts. The method was immunoSEQ multiplex PCR; TCRdb's version includes in-frame clones alone and lacks a portion of them. The sample holds 40,000 to 50,000 clones; 65% to 85% are singletons and the top ten take around 0.6%. Remarks on this clone: Antigen specificity is unknown. Mouse gene names and germline throughout. The read ends 1 residue early relative to the CDR3; the germline J gene fills the gap.

Study-wide results and caveats: Few T cell clones were shared across patients, but motif clusters showed tissue-specific shared signatures. Tissue-detected TCR repertoire was only partly captured by blood and spleen T cells. This small cohort was clinically heterogeneous, and sampling depth was a limitation.

Sequenced input: sorted cells pooled from one or two spleens. The TCR originated in a pool of C57BL/6 mice in good health. The V and J genes are TRBV12-1 and TRBJ2-4, with D hard to call. CDR3 amino acids: CASSLMGSQNTLYF. The part of the CDR3 DNA that was read is TGTGCCAGCTCTCTCATGGGAAGTCAAAACACCTTGTAC.